This T cell receptor beta chain was obtained from a study of cytomegalovirus exposure and HLA in healthy donors. Study-level findings and limits: A subsequent analysis found that TCR clusters from the first cohort also tended to co-occur in the approximately 110 validation repertoires, with 94% of cluster scores above 0.

Comments on this clone: Antigen: not known.

Data came from immunoSEQ multiplex PCR; TCRdb stores just in-frame clones and leaves some out. The sample lists 50,000 to 80,000 clones, roughly 95% occurring once. The receptor's source is a woman younger than 35 in good health and CMV-seropositive. The sample was PBMCs.

CDR3 loop: CASSETGTSFTDTQYF. The CDR3 region has the DNA TGTGCCAGCAGTGAAACCGGGACTAGCTTCACAGATACGCAGTATTTT. This sequence joins TRBV6-1 and TRBJ2-3; 9 bases align to TRBD2. Losses at the gene ends were 2 bases for V and 2 bases for J; bases not matched to a gene: 5. Germline V CDR1 and CDR2: MNHNS, SASEGT. CDR3 size: 16 residues.